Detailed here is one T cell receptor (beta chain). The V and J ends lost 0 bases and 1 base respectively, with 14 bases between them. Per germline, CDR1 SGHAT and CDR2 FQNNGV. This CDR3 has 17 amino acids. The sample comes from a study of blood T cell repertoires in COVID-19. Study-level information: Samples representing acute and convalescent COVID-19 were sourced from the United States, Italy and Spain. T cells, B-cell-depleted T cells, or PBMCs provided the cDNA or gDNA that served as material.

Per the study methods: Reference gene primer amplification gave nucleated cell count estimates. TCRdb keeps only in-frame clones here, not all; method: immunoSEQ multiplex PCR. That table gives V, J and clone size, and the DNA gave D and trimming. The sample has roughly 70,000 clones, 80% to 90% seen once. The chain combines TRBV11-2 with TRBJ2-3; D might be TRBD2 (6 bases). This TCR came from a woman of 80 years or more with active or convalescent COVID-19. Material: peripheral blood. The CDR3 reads CASSLDSTSMGTDTQYF. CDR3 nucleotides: TGTGCCAGCAGCTTAGATTCGACTAGTATGGGCACAGATACGCAGTATTTT.